Below are 12 T cell receptor beta chains sequenced from a single sample in a study of CD8+ T cells in alopecia areata. TCR sequencing used cDNA made by reverse transcription of extracted RNA. Profiled with immunoSEQ multiplex PCR; TCRdb holds only in-frame clones, not every one. The sample lists 90,000 to 150,000 clones; about two fifths were seen once. Sequenced material: CD4+ T cells sorted from blood. Receptors were obtained from a human donor with alopecia areata.

The chain employs TRBV4-2 and TRBJ2-7; no clear D. Germline CDR1 LGHNA, CDR2 YNFKEQ. The V gene lost 4 bases and the J gene lost 0 bases, with 10 bases spanning the gap. The CDR3 runs to 14 residues. The CDR3 DNA sequence: TGTGCCAGCAGCCGCCCCGGAAACTCCTACGAGCAGTACTTC. Amino acid sequence: CASSRPGNSYEQYF.

The chain couples TRBV12-5 to TRBJ2-3, with D possibly being TRBD2 (6 bases). With 7 bases removed from V and 1 base from J, the gap between germline ends came to 12 bases. CDR1 LGHNT and CDR2 FRNRAP come from the germline V gene. The CDR3 sequence is 14 residues long. CDR3 sequence: CASALPGGTDTQYF. The CDR3 region has the DNA TGTGCTAGTGCTCTTCCGGGAGGCACAGATACGCAGTATTTT.

This chain uses TRBV7-6 with TRBJ2-7, with 8 bases matching TRBD1. V lost 5 bases to trimming and J lost 4 bases; unmatched junction nucleotides: 10. Germline CDR1 is SGHVS and CDR2 is FNYEAQ. This CDR3 contains 15 residues. The CDR3 is CASSPVGTGGYEQYF. DNA for the CDR3: TGTGCCAGCAGCCCCGTGGGCACAGGGGGATACGAGCAGTACTTC.

The chain is built from TRBV9 and TRBJ2-7; 12 bases line up with TRBD2. Germline CDR1 and CDR2: SGDLS and YYNGEE. V shed 3 bases and J 3 bases; nucleotides not matched to a gene: 4. The CDR3 spans 15 residues. The CDR3 DNA is TGTGCCAGCAGCGGGTCGACTAGCGGGAGCTACGAGCAGTACTTC. Protein sequence: CASSGSTSGSYEQYF.

This clone was detected only a few times. This sequence joins TRBV29-1 and TRBJ2-1; TRBD2 aligns across 8 bases. Germline V gives CDR1 SQVTM, CDR2 ANQGSEA. Trimming at V came to 7 bases and at J to 1 base, leaving 9 bases not matched to a gene. The CDR3 sequence is 15 residues long. As DNA, the CDR3 is TGCAGCGCTTGTCATACGGGAGGGTCCTACAATGAGCAGTTCTTC. Its protein is CSACHTGGSYNEQFF.

This clone was seen just once. V gene TRBV5-1 combines with J gene TRBJ2-5; 7 bases map to TRBD1. From germline, CDR1 is SGHRS and CDR2 YFSETQ. V shed 2 bases and J 2 bases; nucleotides not matched to a gene: 9. The CDR3 consists of 16 residues. Written as DNA, the CDR3 is TGCGCCAGCAGCTTTTCCCTGGGACAGCTACAAGAGACCCAGTACTTC. Protein sequence: CASSFSLGQLQETQYF.

This clone appeared a few times. This chain joins TRBV7-2 and TRBJ2-3; D is ambiguous. The CDR3 covers 13 residues. Between the trimmed V and J ends, which lost 3 bases and 2 bases, there was a span of 6 bases. Per the germline V gene, CDR1 is SGHTA and CDR2 is FQGNSA. The CDR3 coding sequence is TGTGCCAGCAGCTTGAAATACACAGATACGCAGTATTTT. Amino acids: CASSLKYTDTQYF.

The rearrangement links TRBV7-3 to TRBJ2-5; D remains ambiguous. V dropped 1 base and J dropped 5 bases, with 11 bases sitting between them. CDR3 length: 14 amino acids. Germline-derived CDR1 and CDR2 are SGHTA and FQGTGA. The CDR3 DNA sequence: TGTGCCAGCAGCTTAAACGGCGGACGGGAGACCCAGTACTTC. Its translation: CASSLNGGRETQYF.

This clone has more than one count but fewer than ten. The chain employs TRBV4-3 and TRBJ2-3; no clear D gene. Germline assignment: CDR1 LGHNA and CDR2 YSLEER. The V end was cut by 4 bases, the J end by 9 bases, with 17 bases between. This CDR3 comprises 14 residues. The CDR3 protein is CASSLDGPAGTQYF. In DNA form, the CDR3 reads TGCGCCAGCAGCCTCGACGGACCCGCAGGCACGCAGTATTTT.

This clone was counted only a few times. The genes are TRBV5-1 and TRBJ2-3; a possible D gene is TRBD1 (6 bases). With 0 bases removed from V and 2 bases from J, the gap between germline ends came to 7 bases. Germline CDR1 is SGHRS and CDR2 is YFSETQ. The CDR3 covers 14 residues. The CDR3 loop is CASSLGQDTDTQYF. CDR3 sequence (DNA): TGCGCCAGCAGCTTGGGACAGGACACAGATACGCAGTATTTT. The variable domain in full, with the rest retrieved from reference TRBV5-1 and TRBJ2-3, is KAGVTQTPRYLIKTRGQQVTLSCSPISGHRSVSWYQQTPGQGLQFLFEYFSETQRNKGNFPGRFSGRQFSNSRSEMNVSTLELGDSALYLCASSLGQDTDTQYFGPGTRLTVL.

This clone was recorded once. The chain combines TRBV5-1 with TRBJ1-2; D gene ambiguous. Trimming removed 0 bases from V and 3 bases from J, with 9 bases in between. This CDR3 is 14 amino acids long. Germline-derived CDR1 and CDR2 are SGHRS and YFSETQ. CDR3 in amino acids: CASSLGPPDYGYTF. In nucleotides, the CDR3 is TGCGCCAGCAGCTTGGGACCGCCAGACTATGGCTACACCTTC.

The genes are TRBV5-1 and TRBJ1-2; TRBD1 might be the D (5 bases). V was clipped by 4 bases and J by 3 bases, with 10 bases between them. Germline loops: CDR1 SGHRS, CDR2 YFSETQ. CDR3 length: 13 residues. CDR3 residues: CASSIDRDYGYTF. The CDR3 DNA follows: TGCGCCAGCAGCATTGACAGAGACTATGGCTACACCTTC.